What follows are 10 T cell receptor beta chains derived from one specimen sequenced in a study of blood T cell repertoires in COVID-19. Sequencing used immunoSEQ multiplex PCR; TCRdb keeps in-frame clones, though not all of them. The sample holds under 300,000 clones, about 85% seen once. Sequencing input: peripheral blood. These receptors came from a human donor in a cohort sampled during active COVID-19.

This chain connects TRBV7-2 to TRBJ2-5; D is possibly TRBD2 (5 bases). The germline CDR1 and CDR2 sequences are SGHTA and FQGNSA. The CDR3 is made up of 16 amino acids. Trimming stripped 5 bases from V and 1 base from J, with 17 bases between. CDR3 sequence reads: CASSPERPAPQETQYF. The CDR3 bases are TGTGCCAGCAGCCCCGAGCGGCCAGCCCCCCAAGAGACCCAGTACTTC.

The gene calls are TRBV7-8 and TRBJ2-7; 7 nucleotides match TRBD2. V dropped 5 bases and J dropped 3; count of bases not matched to a gene: 16. Germline V gene sequence: CDR1 SGHVS, CDR2 FQNEAQ. The CDR3 consists of 17 residues. The CDR3 DNA reads as TGTGCCAGCAGCACGTCATTTTCCGCTAGCGGTATCTACGAGCAGTACTTC. This translates into CASSTSFSASGIYEQYF.

About this clone: One junction end does not reproduce the germline sequence, and a read error may be involved. The rearrangement joins TRBV19 to TRBJ2-2; 8 bases line up with TRBD1. The germline V gene has CDR1 LNHDA and CDR2 SQIVND (reference sequence). The CDR3 is 15 residues long. The CDR3 is CASRGQGANTGELFF. DNA of the CDR3: TGTGCCAGTCGAGGGCAGGGGGCGAATACCGGGGAGCTGTTTTTT.

This chain connects TRBV5-5 to TRBJ2-3; 10 bases agree with TRBD2. This CDR3 comprises 17 residues. The ends lost 2 bases at V and 6 bases at J; junction bases unmatched: 12. Germline values: CDR1 SGHKS, CDR2 YYEKEE (reference sequence). DNA for the CDR3: TGTGCCAGCAGCTTTTCGACTAGCGGGTGGGTAGGGGATACGCAGTATTTT. The encoded protein is CASSFSTSGWVGDTQYF. Full variable domain (remainder filled in from reference TRBV5-5 and TRBJ2-3): DAGVTQSPTHLIKTRGQQVTLRCSPISGHKSVSWYQQVLGQGPQFIFQYYEKEERGRGNFPDRFSARQFPNYSSELNVNALLLGDSALYLCASSFSTSGWVGDTQYFGPGTRLTVL.

This chain connects TRBV11-2 to TRBJ1-2, with 8 bases identical to TRBD1. Germline V gene sequence: CDR1 SGHAT, CDR2 FQNNGV. The V gene end was trimmed by 1 base and the J gene end by 5 bases; junction bases not matched to a gene: 6. This CDR3 has 15 residues. In DNA, the CDR3 is TGTGCCAGCAGCTTAGTCGAGACAGGGGCATATGGCTACACCTTC. Protein product: CASSLVETGAYGYTF.

This clone appeared a single time. The V call is TRBV5-5, the J call TRBJ2-2; D is perhaps TRBD1 (6 bases). The CDR3 extends over 16 amino acids. Germline-derived CDR1 and CDR2 are SGHKS and YYEKEE (reference sequence). V dropped 7 bases and J dropped 0 bases, with 16 bases sitting between them. This CDR3 reads CASGPGHATNTGELFF. The CDR3 DNA reads TGTGCCAGCGGCCCGGGACACGCGACGAACACCGGGGAGCTGTTTTTT.

The chain carries TRBV30 and TRBJ1-6; D gene ambiguous. V dropped 0 bases and J dropped 13 bases, with 10 bases sitting between them. The CDR3 has 12 amino acids. Germline CDR1 reads GTSNPN; CDR2 reads SVGIG (reference sequence). Written as DNA, the CDR3 is TGTGCCTGGAGTGTACAGAGTGCCCCCCTCCACTTT. This encodes CAWSVQSAPLHF.

This clone was seen once. This chain connects TRBV2 to TRBJ1-1, with D tentatively TRBD1 (6 bases). This CDR3 is 16 amino acids long. Germline CDR1 SNHLY, CDR2 FYNNEI. The V end lost 7 bases, the J end lost 4 bases, and 22 bases lay between the germline ends. DNA for the CDR3: TGTGCCAGCACAGGAAGTCAGGGGATCTCGGGCACTGAAGCTTTCTTT. Translating gives CASTGSQGISGTEAFF.

This rearrangement joins TRBV3-1 (or the pseudogene TRBV3-2) to TRBJ1-4, with D possibly being TRBD1 (5 bases). In germline, CDR1 is LGHDT, CDR2 YNNKEL (reference sequence). There are 13 residues in the CDR3. V lost 2 bases to trimming and J lost 12 bases, with 13 bases between them. The CDR3 region has the DNA TGTGCCAGCAGCCAATTTAGCGGAGGGGAACTGTTTTTT. Translated: CASSQFSGGELFF.

This sequence joins TRBV24-1 and TRBJ2-2, with 12 bases aligning to TRBD2. This CDR3 comprises 17 residues. V lost 9 bases, J lost 4 bases, and 11 bases stayed unmatched. Germline-derived CDR1 and CDR2 are KGHDR and SFDVKD. The CDR3 protein is CATAASGRDSVTGELFF. CDR3 DNA: TGTGCCACCGCGGCTAGCGGGAGGGACTCGGTCACCGGGGAGCTGTTTTTT.